These T cell receptor beta chains were read from a single sample in a study of OX40 agonist ivuxolimab in advanced cancers. Using immunoSEQ multiplex PCR, the repertoire was profiled, and TCRdb retains in-frame clones only, with some absent. The table shows under 100,000 clones, with more than 80% occurring only once. The specimen was CD4+ or CD8+ T cells sorted from blood, collected in a trial of the OX40 agonist ivuxolimab. Receptors were obtained from an adult with an advanced solid tumor such as melanoma, head and neck, liver or kidney cancer. Both conserved end residues are part of each CDR3. Fields, in order: clone size, D gene, V gene, J gene, CDR3 DNA, CDR3 protein. D genes are given only for firm matches. Some rows mark clone size as missing; the rest say once, few, many or name a class of expanded clone.

size: -; D: TRBD1; V: TRBV9; J: TRBJ2-1; DNA: TGTGCCAGCAGCGTCGGGACAGCTTACAATGAGCAGTTCTTC; CDR3: CASSVGTAYNEQFF
size: once; D: -; V: TRBV5-4; J: TRBJ2-6; DNA: TGTGCCAGCGGACCCTCCAGACAAAGTCGGGCCAACGTCCTGACTTTC; CDR3: CASGPSRQSRANVLTF
size: -; D: -; V: TRBV7-3; J: TRBJ2-5; DNA: TGTGCCAGCAGCTTAAGGGTCCTGTACCAAGAGACCCAGTACTTC; CDR3: CASSLRVLYQETQYF
size: -; D: TRBD2; V: TRBV19; J: TRBJ2-1; DNA: TGTGCCAGTAGTATTGATAGCGGGGCTCGGAGTGAGCAGTTCTTC; CDR3: CASSIDSGARSEQFF
size: -; D: -; V: TRBV11-2; J: TRBJ2-3; DNA: TGTGCCAGTAACCGTTTTCAGGGGAGCATTCCGTATTTT; CDR3: CASNRFQGSIPYF
size: -; D: TRBD2; V: TRBV5-1; J: TRBJ2-3; DNA: TGCGCCAGCAGCCGTCCGGAGGGGCGGGGGTCGCAGTATTTT; CDR3: CASSRPEGRGSQYF
size: -; D: -; V: TRBV10-3; J: TRBJ2-7; DNA: TGTGCCATTGGGACAGGGTTGGGCCGGGAGGGCCGGAGCTCCTACGAGCAGTACTTC; CDR3: CAIGTGLGREGRSSYEQYF
size: -; D: -; V: TRBV5-8; J: TRBJ2-5; DNA: TGTGCCAGCAGCTTGGCCCGTCAAGAGACCCAGTACTTC; CDR3: CASSLARQETQYF
size: many; D: -; V: TRBV20-1; J: TRBJ2-1; DNA: TGCAGTGGGGCGTCGGGCGGAGAGCAGTTCTTC; CDR3: CSGASGGEQFF
size: -; D: -; V: TRBV5-5; J: TRBJ2-7; DNA: TGTGCCAGCAGCTGGGGGCCGAATGGAAAGTACGAGCAGTACTTC; CDR3: CASSWGPNGKYEQYF
size: -; D: -; V: TRBV28; J: TRBJ2-7; DNA: TGTGCCAGCAGGCGGGGACAAAATCCACTCGAGCAGTACTTC; CDR3: CASRRGQNPLEQYF
size: -; D: -; V: TRBV29-1; J: TRBJ2-2; DNA: TGCAGCGTTGTTAGTGACAGGAACACCGGGGAGCTGTTTTTT; CDR3: CSVVSDRNTGELFF
size: -; D: TRBD1; V: TRBV4-1; J: TRBJ1-3; DNA: TGCGCCAGCAGCCACCGCGACAGGGTCTCCGGAAACACCATATATTTT; CDR3: CASSHRDRVSGNTIYF
size: -; D: -; V: TRBV5-1; J: TRBJ2-4; DNA: TGCGCCAGCAGCTTCAACCTGATGGAGGGGGGTGGAAACATTCAGTACTTC; CDR3: CASSFNLMEGGGNIQYF
size: -; D: TRBD1; V: TRBV5-4; J: TRBJ2-1; DNA: TGTGCCAGCAGCTCGGCCAGGGGGCCGCAGTTCTTC; CDR3: CASSSARGPQFF
size: -; D: -; V: TRBV6-1; J: TRBJ1-2; DNA: TGTGCCAGCAGTGAAGCCCAGGGTGGCTATGGCTACACCTTC; CDR3: CASSEAQGGYGYTF
size: -; D: -; V: TRBV25-1; J: TRBJ2-1; DNA: TGTGCCAGCAGCCCTACTACAAACGTAGGGAATGAGCAGTTCTTC; CDR3: CASSPTTNVGNEQFF
size: -; D: -; V: TRBV28; J: TRBJ2-7; DNA: TGTGCCAGCATGAACATAGGGGGTTTATGGAGCTCCTACGAGCAGTACTTC; CDR3: CASMNIGGLWSSYEQYF
size: once; D: -; V: TRBV5-5; J: TRBJ2-7; DNA: TGTGCCAGCAGCTTGGATGCGGGGACCTACGAGCAGTACTTC; CDR3: CASSLDAGTYEQYF
size: -; D: -; V: TRBV9; J: TRBJ1-2; DNA: TGTGCCAGCAGCTACGCAGGGGACGGCTACACCTTC; CDR3: CASSYAGDGYTF
size: -; D: -; V: TRBV14; J: TRBJ2-7; DNA: TGTGCCAGCAGCCAAGCAGGGTGGCACTACGAGCAGTACTTC; CDR3: CASSQAGWHYEQYF
size: -; D: -; V: TRBV7-6; J: TRBJ2-5; DNA: TGTGCCAGCAGCTCCTACCAGGGCCAGTACTTC; CDR3: CASSSYQGQYF
size: -; D: TRBD1; V: TRBV9; J: TRBJ1-2; DNA: TGTGCCAGCAGCTCCGACGGACAGGCGAGGTATGGCTACACCTTC; CDR3: CASSSDGQARYGYTF
size: -; D: -; V: TRBV28; J: TRBJ1-5; DNA: TGTGCCGCCCGGGGGGCCCGTCAGCCCCAGCATTTT; CDR3: CAARGARQPQHF
size: -; D: -; V: TRBV6-5; J: TRBJ2-6; DNA: TGTGCCAGCAGACCCGCAGTAGTTGGGGCCAACGTCCTGACTTTC; CDR3: CASRPAVVGANVLTF
size: -; D: -; V: TRBV2; J: TRBJ2-1; DNA: TGTGCCAGCAGCAGACAACTAGACTACAATGAGCAGTTCTTC; CDR3: CASSRQLDYNEQFF
size: -; D: -; V: TRBV6-5; J: TRBJ1-6; DNA: TGTGCCAGCAGTTGGGGAGGGCGGCCCCTTCAGTCCCTCCACTTT; CDR3: CASSWGGRPLQSLHF
size: -; D: -; V: TRBV5-4; J: TRBJ2-5; DNA: TGTGCCAGCAGCTTGAAAGAAGAGACCCAGTACTTC; CDR3: CASSLKEETQYF
size: -; D: TRBD1; V: TRBV19; J: TRBJ1-5; DNA: TGTGCCAGTAGTATTTCCGGGACAGGTAATCAGCCCCAGCATTTT; CDR3: CASSISGTGNQPQHF
size: -; D: -; V: TRBV6-5; J: TRBJ1-1; DNA: TGTGCCAGCAGCCCCGCAGGACCCAACACTGAAGCTTTCTTT; CDR3: CASSPAGPNTEAFF
size: -; D: -; V: TRBV14; J: TRBJ2-7; DNA: TGTGCCAGCAGCCCCCGTTCCGGACAGCTCCCCCGATTCTACGAGCAGTACTTC; CDR3: CASSPRSGQLPRFYEQYF
size: -; D: -; V: TRBV7-3; J: TRBJ2-3; DNA: TGTGCCTCCCGAAGCACAGATACGCAGTATTTT; CDR3: CASRSTDTQYF
size: -; D: -; V: TRBV2; J: TRBJ1-6; DNA: TGTGCCAGCAGCGCAGGGCTCTCTAGTTCACCCCTCCACTTT; CDR3: CASSAGLSSSPLHF
size: -; D: -; V: TRBV7-2; J: TRBJ1-3; DNA: TGTGCCAGCAGCTTTGGAGGATTTGGAAACACCATATATTTT; CDR3: CASSFGGFGNTIYF
size: -; D: -; V: TRBV11-3; J: TRBJ1-1; DNA: TGTGCCAGCAGCATTACTGAAGCTTTCTTT; CDR3: CASSITEAFF
size: once; D: TRBD1; V: TRBV19; J: TRBJ1-1; DNA: TGTGCCAGTAGTCCCGGACAGGGCCAAGCTGAAGCTTTCTTT; CDR3: CASSPGQGQAEAFF
size: once; D: TRBD1; V: TRBV7-2; J: TRBJ1-1; DNA: TGTGCCAGCAGCTATGCGGGACAGGGGGCTATTCCAGCTTTCTTT; CDR3: CASSYAGQGAIPAFF